These 2 T cell receptor beta chains were sequenced from one sample in a study of tissue T cells after allogeneic stem cell transplantation. Sequenced by immunoSEQ multiplex PCR; TCRdb stores in-frame clones only, minus some. The sample lists 800 to 1,100 clones; approximately 43% were seen once. The specimen was stomach tissue, collected at autopsy. The receptors derive from a female patient between 40 and 69 years old with steroid-refractory graft-versus-host disease after an allogeneic stem cell transplant. The T cells may come from the graft donor.

The chain uses TRBV23-1 and TRBJ1-6; possible D gene TRBD1, 5 bases. TRBV23-1 is filed as an ORF, its function uncertain. The CDR3 runs 20 residues. Trimming removed 8 bases at V and 0 bases at J, with 26 bases between. The CDR3 protein is CASPRPVGQPRSSYNSPLHF. In nucleotides, the CDR3 is TGCGCCAGCCCCCGGCCTGTAGGACAACCTAGGAGCTCCTATAATTCACCCCTCCACTTT.

By share of the sample, this clone is large. The J gene is TRBJ2-3, the V gene TRBV14; a weak D match, TRBD2 (6 bases). V was cut by 4 bases and J by 0 bases, with 23 bases left in between. The CDR3 runs to 19 residues. The germline V gene encodes CDR1 SGHDN and CDR2 FVKESK. CDR3 protein: CASSPSGLSFYYSTDTQYF. CDR3 nucleotides: TGTGCCAGCAGCCCATCGGGACTTTCCTTCTATTATAGCACAGATACGCAGTATTTT.